This T cell receptor (beta chain) originates from a study of T-cell reconstitution after alpha-beta-depleted transplantation in children. Library preparation (for TCRbeta) was performed with unique molecular identifiers. One entry per CDR3 protein, called by TCRdb with MiXCR from the PCR reads. In the table there are 750,000 to 950,000 distinct CDR3 sequences, roughly 15% of which are singletons. In germline, CDR1 is MGHRA, CDR2 YSYEKL. The CDR3 covers 15 residues. Trimming took 5 bases from V and 5 from J; bases not matched to a gene: 11. On this clonotype itself: Its specificity is not known.

Study outcomes and limitations: Some patients' high day-60 TCRbeta diversity was traced to surviving recipient T cells and thymic progenitors. At the one-year point after transplant, T-cell counts and TCRbeta diversity were found to come mostly from T cells that had been newly produced.

This TCR was recovered from a male patient aged 10 to 17 who had a stem cell transplant for acute lymphoblastic leukemia, so the T cells may come from the graft donor. The sequences come from PBMCs, mostly from graft donor cells, collected 360 days after TCRalphabeta/CD19-depleted stem cell transplant. This chain links TRBV4-1 with TRBJ2-5; 7 nucleotides match TRBD2. CDR3 region: CASSFQSGTWETQYF. DNA of the CDR3: TGCGCCAGCAGCTTTCAGAGCGGGACTTGGGAGACCCAGTACTTC.